The clone carrying this TCR beta chain was counted once. The data were obtained in a study of T cells in Graves' hyperthyroidism and ophthalmopathy. Turning to the study itself: The authors collected peripheral blood at initial diagnosis, before any treatment.

V was pared by 0 bases and J by 1 base, with 13 bases between. The CDR3 extends over 16 amino acids. Germline values: CDR1 SGHRS, CDR2 YFSETQ. Amplified TCR beta CDR3 regions came from RNA transcripts. During a first-round RT-PCR of the TCR CDR3, the HTBI primer set was used. TCRdb called the multiplex PCR reads again in MiXCR, with one record for every CDR3 protein. Among hundreds of thousands of distinct CDR3 sequences, about 15% were seen once, and the ten largest hold 4.5% to 6%. Patients aged 18 to 65 had newly diagnosed hyperthyroidism lasting under 2 months. Uncontrolled infection, other autoimmune disease, pregnancy or lactation excluded patients.

V usage is TRBV5-1 and J usage is TRBJ2-5; D remains unclear. The source material was blood. The sequence was obtained from a woman in her 30s with Graves' hyperthyroidism that later progressed to Graves' ophthalmopathy. CDR3 loop: CASSLVPNWGQETQYF. The CDR3 DNA reads as TGCGCCAGCAGCTTGGTACCTAACTGGGGCCAAGAGACCCAGTACTTC.